The present T cell receptor beta chain was sequenced within a study of response to subunit inactivated influenza vaccine. Study findings and constraints: Only a handful of new T cells, the authors suggested, are recruited with each seasonal influenza vaccination.

TCRdb reprocessed the RT-PCR reads via MiXCR and lists one record per CDR3 protein. Of 500,000 or so distinct CDR3 sequences listed, over 9.5% are singletons. The CDR3 loop spans 13 amino acids. Looked up from germline, CDR1 is MGHRA and CDR2 is YSYEKL. The V gene lost 0 bases and the J gene lost 2 bases, with 1 base spanning the gap. As regards this clonotype: What it recognizes is unknown.

V gene TRBV4-1 combines with J gene TRBJ2-2; D not certain. Material: PBMCs from blood, obtained roughly 6 weeks after vaccination. The TCR sequence derives from a man aged 50 to 59 who received an inactivated influenza vaccine. The CDR3, as DNA: TGCGCCAGCAGCCAAGACAACACCGGGGAGCTGTTTTTT. Translating it yields CASSQDNTGELFF.